The sequence of this TCR beta chain was determined in a study of early T cells in non-severe SARS-CoV-2 infection. Study conclusions and caveats: Matches to VDJdb favored anti-spike CD8 responses and missed private and CD4 specificities.

Unique molecular identifier tags were affixed to discrete cDNA molecules. TCRdb itself ran the 5' RACE reads through MiXCR, one entry per CDR3 protein. The repertoire holds about 67,000 distinct CDR3 sequences, with about 9.9% as singletons. About this clonotype itself: Antigen unknown.

The CDR3 covers 12 residues. Trimming removed 2 bases at V and 3 bases at J, with 6 bases between. Germline CDR1 reads DFQATT; CDR2 reads SNEGSKA (reference sequence). The sequenced material came from whole blood. V is TRBV20-1 and J is TRBJ2-3, with D perhaps matching TRBD1 (5 bases). This receptor was taken from an adult who was a healthcare worker with PCR-confirmed SARS-CoV-2 infection or an uninfected control (not recorded which). The CDR3 is CSARQGTDTQYF. The CDR3 nucleotides are TGCAGTGCTAGACAGGGTACAGATACGCAGTATTTT.